The 32 T cell receptor beta chains below all came from one sample that was sequenced in a study of siplizumab effects on memory and regulatory T cells. Only in-frame clones appear in the TCRdb table, and some are missing; sequencing was by immunoSEQ multiplex PCR. Of about 110,000 clones detected, about 92% appear once; the ten largest clones hold about 0.32%. The specimen sequenced was CD4+ T cells sorted from blood. Receptors originate from a human donor in good health.

The rearrangement uses TRBV5-1 and TRBJ2-3; 10 nucleotides align to TRBD2. CDR3 size: 14 residues. Germline V gives CDR1 SGHRS, CDR2 YFSETQ. Trimming cost V 7 bases and J 3 bases; bases outside gene matches: 5. CDR3 loop: CASCTSGETDTQYF. The CDR3, as DNA: TGCGCCAGCTGCACTAGCGGGGAAACAGATACGCAGTATTTT. Based on the CDR3 plus reference TRBV5-1 and TRBJ2-3, the full variable domain is KAGVTQTPRYLIKTRGQQVTLSCSPISGHRSVSWYQQTPGQGLQFLFEYFSETQRNKGNFPGRFSGRQFSNSRSEMNVSTLELGDSALYLCASCTSGETDTQYFGPGTRLTVL.

Of note for this clone: The sample holds other DNA sequences that translate to the same CDR3. The chain employs TRBV6-1 and TRBJ1-2; a possible D gene is TRBD1 (5 bases). The V end lost 4 bases, the J end lost 4 bases, and 10 bases lay between the germline ends. CDR1 and CDR2 from the germline V gene are MNHNS and SASEGT. The CDR3 covers 13 residues. CDR3 amino acids: CASSVGQLYGYTF. The CDR3 bases are TGTGCCAGCAGTGTGGGGCAGCTCTATGGCTACACCTTC.

V gene TRBV5-1 combines with J gene TRBJ2-3, with D possibly matching TRBD1 (6 bases). V dropped 0 bases and J dropped 0 bases, with 11 bases sitting between them. The CDR3 spans 16 residues. Per the germline V gene, CDR1 is SGHRS and CDR2 is YFSETQ. The CDR3, as DNA: TGCGCCAGCAGCTTGGGACTACAGGGTAGCACAGATACGCAGTATTTT. Amino acids: CASSLGLQGSTDTQYF.

The CDR3 coding sequence is TGTGCCAGCAGGAGTAAGGGTAACACTGAAGCTTTCTTT. This sequence encodes CASRSKGNTEAFF. The V gene is TRBV6-1, the J gene TRBJ1-1; D is unresolved. Deletions cut 6 bases from V and 2 bases from J, with 10 bases between. CDR1 and CDR2 (germline): MNHNS, SASEGT. The CDR3 runs to 13 residues.

The V call is TRBV5-5, the J call TRBJ2-3, with 9 bases matching TRBD1. The length of the CDR3 is 15 residues. Germline CDR1 and CDR2: SGHKS and YYEKEE (reference sequence). Trimming at V came to 2 bases and at J to 2 bases, leaving 3 bases not matched to a gene. The DNA for the CDR3 is TGTGCCAGCAGCTTAGGACAGGGGTTCACAGATACGCAGTATTTT. Translated, it gives CASSLGQGFTDTQYF.

The chain recombines TRBV18 with TRBJ2-7; TRBD1 might be the D (5 bases). V was trimmed by 3 bases and J by 3 bases, leaving 9 bases between them. This CDR3 spans 13 amino acids. CDR1 is KGHSH and CDR2 is LQKENI in the germline V gene. The CDR3 sequence is CASSPIGDYEQYF. The CDR3 DNA is TGTGCCAGCTCACCCATAGGGGACTACGAGCAGTACTTC.

The CDR3 reads CASSSQGYEQFF. DNA of the CDR3: TGTGCCAGCAGCTCACAGGGCTATGAGCAGTTCTTC. The chain joins TRBV7-9 to TRBJ2-1; possibly TRBD1 for D (6 bases). Germline lookup yields CDR1 SEHNR and CDR2 FQNEAQ (reference sequence). V dropped 4 bases and J dropped 8 bases, with 9 bases sitting between them. The CDR3 contains 12 residues.

The V gene is TRBV12-5, the J gene TRBJ2-1, with D perhaps matching TRBD2 (5 bases). V lost 5 bases and J 5 bases, leaving 19 bases between the germline ends. Germline CDR1 and CDR2: LGHNT and FRNRAP. The CDR3 length is 16 residues. In DNA form, the CDR3 reads TGTGCTAGTGGTCCGCCCGGGGTAAACCACAACAATGAGCAGTTCTTC. It is translated as CASGPPGVNHNNEQFF.

V usage is TRBV18 and J usage is TRBJ2-5; 11 nucleotides agree with TRBD2. This CDR3 is built from 16 residues. The J segment lost 3 bases and the V segment lost 5 bases, leaving 8 bases of the junction unmatched. The germline V gene encodes CDR1 KGHSH and CDR2 LQKENI. Here the CDR3 reads CASSTRLAGTKETQYF. CDR3 DNA sequence: TGTGCCAGCTCAACACGACTAGCGGGGACCAAAGAGACCCAGTACTTC. The variable domain in full, with the rest retrieved from reference TRBV18 and TRBJ2-5, is NAGVMQNPRHLVRRRGQEARLRCSPMKGHSHVYWYRQLPEEGLKFMVYLQKENIIDESGMPKERFSAEFPKEGPSILRIQQVVRGDSAAYFCASSTRLAGTKETQYFGPGTRLLVL.

The chain links TRBV6-5 to TRBJ2-3; D perhaps matches TRBD2 (6 bases). The germline CDR1 and CDR2 sequences are MNHEY and SVGAGI. V lost 5 bases, J lost 8 bases, and 11 bases lay in between. The CDR3 consists of 12 residues. The CDR3 bases are TGTGCCAGCAGTCAACTAGCTGGTACGCAGTATTTT. Its translation is CASSQLAGTQYF.

The chain carries TRBV10-3 and TRBJ1-5; maybe TRBD1 (5 bases). Trimming took off 0 bases at V and 4 bases at J, with 10 bases between the two ends. There are 15 residues in the CDR3. Germline V gene lookup returns CDR1 ENHRY and CDR2 SYGVKD. This CDR3 reads CAISESTVNNQPQHF. The CDR3 nucleotides read TGTGCCATCAGTGAGTCGACAGTGAATAATCAGCCCCAGCATTTT.

The chain joins TRBV7-2 to TRBJ1-4; D is uncertain. Between the trimmed V and J ends, which lost 1 base and 5 bases, there was a span of 11 bases. Germline assignment: CDR1 SGHTA and CDR2 FQGNSA. The CDR3 covers 15 residues. Here the CDR3 reads CASSLGGVANEKLFF. CDR3 DNA sequence: TGTGCCAGCAGCTTAGGCGGTGTGGCGAATGAAAAACTGTTTTTT.

The gene calls are TRBV14 and TRBJ2-1, with D possibly being TRBD1 (5 bases). The CDR3 length is 14 residues. V lost 0 bases, J lost 8 bases, and 11 bases lay in between. Germline CDR1 is SGHDN and CDR2 is FVKESK. The CDR3 sequence is CASSQDIWGDEQFF. CDR3 nucleotide sequence: TGTGCCAGCAGCCAAGATATTTGGGGCGATGAGCAGTTCTTC.

This chain uses TRBV11-3 with TRBJ2-7; 9 bases are shared with TRBD1. Germline CDR1 is SGHNT and CDR2 is YENEEA. The V segment lost 5 bases and the J segment 6 bases; nucleotides outside the gene matches: 8. The CDR3 runs 14 residues. As DNA, the CDR3 is TGTGCCAGCAGCCTCCTCGGGACAGGGTCCGAGCAGTACTTC. As protein: CASSLLGTGSEQYF.

This chain joins TRBV4-1 and TRBJ2-3, with 11 bases identical to TRBD2. This CDR3 comprises 18 residues. From germline, CDR1 is MGHRA and CDR2 YSYEKL. J gave up 6 bases and V 1 base, and 12 bases lay outside the gene matches. CDR3 residues: CASSQGGRASGGWDTQYF. In DNA, the CDR3 is TGCGCCAGCAGCCAAGGTGGTCGGGCTAGCGGGGGGTGGGATACGCAGTATTTT.

CDR3 loop: CASTFEGGPEAFF. The CDR3 DNA sequence: TGTGCCAGCACATTCGAGGGGGGCCCTGAAGCTTTCTTT. This chain joins TRBV6-1 and TRBJ1-1, with TRBD1 as a possible D gene (6 bases). CDR3 length: 13 residues. V gave up 7 bases and J gave up 6 bases, with 15 bases separating them. CDR1 and CDR2 (germline): MNHNS, SASEGT.

A single count supports this clone. The chain recombines TRBV5-1 with TRBJ2-7; the match to TRBD2 covers 7 bases. This CDR3 spans 14 amino acids. The J segment lost 1 base and the V segment lost 5 bases, leaving 6 bases of the junction unmatched. Germline V gene data show CDR1 as SGHRS and CDR2 as YFSETQ. DNA of the CDR3: TGCGCCAGCAGAGATGGGGGGGTGTCCTACGAGCAGTACTTC. Its protein is CASRDGGVSYEQYF.

The chain is built from TRBV6-5 and TRBJ1-3, with D possibly TRBD1 on 5 matching bases. Per germline, CDR1 MNHEY and CDR2 SVGAGI. V lost 3 bases, J lost 1 base, and 13 bases lay in between. The CDR3 extends over 16 amino acids. CDR3: CASSYTGGGSGNTIYF. As DNA, the CDR3 is TGTGCCAGCAGTTATACGGGGGGGGGATCTGGAAACACCATATATTTT.

This clone was observed once. CDR3 DNA sequence: TGTGCCAGCAGAGCATTAGCGGGGGCCAAAAACATTCAGTACTTC. It codes for CASRALAGAKNIQYF. This chain connects TRBV13 to TRBJ2-4; TRBD2 agrees at 8 bases. CDR3 length: 15 amino acids. J lost 1 base, V lost 6 bases, and 5 bases had no gene match. Germline V gene sequence: CDR1 PRHDT, CDR2 FYEKMQ (reference sequence).

The rearrangement uses TRBV6-6 and TRBJ1-1; TRBD1 aligns across 9 bases. Germline V lookup: CDR1 MNHNY, CDR2 SVGAGI (reference sequence). Germline trimming cut 6 bases from V and 1 base from J; bases unmatched to any gene: 3. The CDR3 is made up of 14 amino acids. The CDR3 loop is CASRRGQGNTEAFF. CDR3 DNA: TGTGCCAGCAGGAGGGGACAGGGGAACACTGAAGCTTTCTTT.

The CDR3 sequence: CASSLAKGGYYEQYF. The CDR3 DNA is TGTGCCAGCAGCTTAGCTAAGGGGGGGTACTACGAGCAGTACTTC. V is TRBV7-2 and J is TRBJ2-7; perhaps TRBD2 as D (7 bases). The CDR3 loop spans 15 amino acids. The germline CDR1 and CDR2 sequences are SGHTA and FQGNSA. V dropped 0 bases and J dropped 3 bases, with 12 bases sitting between them. The complete variable domain, with remaining parts taken from reference TRBV7-2 and TRBJ2-7, reads GAGVSQSPSNKVTEKGKDVELRCDPISGHTALYWYRQSLGQGLEFLIYFQGNSAPDKSGLPSDRFSAERTGGSVSTLTIQRTQQEDSAVYLCASSLAKGGYYEQYFGPGTRLTVT.

This chain links TRBV30 with TRBJ2-2, with 8 bases aligning to TRBD1. CDR1 GTSNPN and CDR2 SVGIG come from the germline V gene (reference sequence). The CDR3 length is 15 residues. The V and J ends lost 3 bases and 6 bases, in that order; junction bases with no gene match: 9. In DNA, the CDR3 is TGTGCCTGGAGGGAGACAGGGGTTATGGCCGGGGAGCTGTTTTTT. Protein: CAWRETGVMAGELFF.

The chain uses TRBV21-1 and TRBJ1-6; the D call in the table, TRBD1, was not verified against the DNA. TRBV21-1 corresponds to a pseudogene. CDR3 length: 17 amino acids. The CDR3 DNA sequence: TGTGCCAGCAGCAAAGGGGGACAGGGGGCAAGTAATTCACCCCTCCACTTT. Translation gives CASSKGGQGASNSPLHF.

This chain connects TRBV30 to TRBJ2-5, with TRBD2 as a possible D gene (7 bases). In germline, CDR1 is GTSNPN, CDR2 SVGIG (reference sequence). This CDR3 comprises 13 residues. The germline V and J ends were trimmed by 3 bases and 6 bases, with 14 bases remaining between them. CDR3 DNA: TGTGCCTGGAGACGGGGGGCCCGACAGACCCAGTACTTC. Protein sequence: CAWRRGARQTQYF.

This chain links TRBV5-6 with TRBJ2-6; D gene ambiguous. Germline V gene lookup returns CDR1 SGHDT and CDR2 YYEEEE. The ends were cut back, 2 bases at V and 12 bases at J, with 9 bases in the middle. The CDR3 runs 12 residues. CDR3 region: CASSLGQLVLTF. In nucleotides, the CDR3 is TGTGCCAGCAGCTTAGGGCAGCTCGTCCTGACTTTC.

The chain recombines TRBV11-1 with TRBJ2-7, with 7 nucleotides matching TRBD1. The CDR3 totals 13 residues. Per germline, CDR1 SGHAT and CDR2 FQDESV (reference sequence). Trimming removed 6 bases from V and 3 bases from J; junction bases left unmatched: 5. CDR3 nucleotides: TGTGCCAGCAGTTTCGACAGGGACTACGAGCAGTACTTC. Its protein is CASSFDRDYEQYF.

CDR3 loop: CASSQEGTGFEQYF. DNA of the CDR3: TGTGCCAGCTCACAAGAAGGTACGGGTTTCGAGCAGTACTTC. The rearrangement links TRBV18 to TRBJ2-7, with unresolved D. Trimming shortened V by 4 bases and J by 6 bases, and 16 bases separated the two germline ends. Per the germline V gene, CDR1 is KGHSH and CDR2 is LQKENI. The CDR3 length is 14 residues.

The J gene is TRBJ1-2, the V gene TRBV6-1, with D tentatively TRBD1 (6 bases). Germline CDR1 reads MNHNS; CDR2 reads SASEGT. The CDR3 loop spans 12 amino acids. Trimming removed 6 bases at V and 1 base at J, with 6 bases between. The CDR3 DNA sequence: TGTGCCAGCAGGGACAGTAACTATGGCTACACCTTC. It encodes CASRDSNYGYTF.

This chain links TRBV28 with TRBJ2-1; D is possibly TRBD1 (6 bases). The CDR3 spans 13 residues. The germline V gene has CDR1 MDHEN and CDR2 SYDVKM. V lost 7 bases to trimming and J lost 7 bases, with 14 bases between them. The CDR3 DNA follows: TGTGCCAGCACCTGGGGGCAGACTAATGAGCAGTTCTTC. Protein: CASTWGQTNEQFF.

The V and J genes are TRBV18 and TRBJ1-5, with 7 bases matching TRBD1. The CDR3 runs to 14 residues. CDR1 and CDR2 (germline): KGHSH, LQKENI. V lost 4 bases and J lost 7; bases outside the gene matches: 7. The CDR3 region has the DNA TGTGCCAGCTCACAGGGACAGAAATTCCAGCCCCAGCATTTT. This gives the protein CASSQGQKFQPQHF.

The V call is TRBV4-1, the J call TRBJ1-5, with 9 bases that match TRBD1. The CDR3 has 15 amino acids. Germline values: CDR1 MGHRA, CDR2 YSYEKL. V lost 0 bases to trimming and J lost 4 bases; unmatched junction nucleotides: 1. The CDR3 region is CASSQDGTGNQPQHF. Written as DNA, the CDR3 is TGCGCCAGCAGCCAAGACGGGACAGGGAATCAGCCCCAGCATTTT.

The genes are TRBV29-1 and TRBJ2-3; no clear D. The germline V gene has CDR1 SQVTM and CDR2 ANQGSEA. Trimming took off 4 bases at V and 10 bases at J, with 15 bases between the two ends. There are 12 residues in the CDR3. DNA of the CDR3: TGCAGCGTTGGGTCGTCGGTTTTGGCGCAGTATTTT. This codes for CSVGSSVLAQYF.